These T cell receptor beta chains were read from a single sample in a study of a mutant IDH1 vaccine in newly diagnosed glioma. Method: immunoSEQ multiplex PCR; TCRdb's copy keeps in-frame clones and lacks some. Found here are some 60,000 clones, around 86% of them singletons; the top ten hold around 1.5%. Their target antigens are unknown. This sample comprised PBMCs, obtained from a glioma patient whose treatment included an IDH1 peptide vaccine. The receptors were sampled from a middle-aged man with glioma. Both conserved end residues are part of each CDR3. A D gene is named only where the DNA matches it firmly. Expanded clones are given a class, and other clones once, few, many or no size at all.

J gene: TRBJ1-5
V gene: TRBV5-1
D gene: TRBD1
clone size: .
CDR3 DNA: TGCGCCAGCAGCGATGGGACAGGGTATCAGCCCCAGCATTTT
CDR3 protein: CASSDGTGYQPQHF

J gene: TRBJ2-3
V gene: TRBV6-5
D gene: .
clone size: .
CDR3 DNA: TGTGCCAGCAGTTACAAGGACCACACAGATACGCAGTATTTT
CDR3 protein: CASSYKDHTDTQYF

J gene: TRBJ2-3
V gene: TRBV6-5
D gene: .
clone size: .
CDR3 DNA: TGTGCCAGCAGTTTGAATTGGGGTGAAGATACGCAGTATTTT
CDR3 protein: CASSLNWGEDTQYF

J gene: TRBJ2-7
V gene: TRBV19
D gene: TRBD1
clone size: .
CDR3 DNA: TGTGCCAGTATTCCGGGACAGGCGATCGGCGAGCAGTACTTC
CDR3 protein: CASIPGQAIGEQYF

J gene: TRBJ2-7
V gene: TRBV6-1
D gene: TRBD1
clone size: few
CDR3 DNA: TGTGCCAGCAGTGAAGCGCAGGACAGGGGGCAGTACTTC
CDR3 protein: CASSEAQDRGQYF

J gene: TRBJ2-7
V gene: TRBV2
D gene: .
clone size: .
CDR3 DNA: TGTGCCAGCAGTGCCTCTCAGGGGTACCACGAGCAGTACTTC
CDR3 protein: CASSASQGYHEQYF

J gene: TRBJ2-3
V gene: TRBV7-2
D gene: .
clone size: .
CDR3 DNA: TGTGCCAGCAGCTTCCTTCGCGATACGCAGTATTTT
CDR3 protein: CASSFLRDTQYF

J gene: TRBJ2-7
V gene: TRBV27
D gene: TRBD2
clone size: .
CDR3 DNA: TGTGCCAGCAGTTTAGCGGGAGGGAGGTACGAGCAGTACTTC
CDR3 protein: CASSLAGGRYEQYF

J gene: TRBJ2-7
V gene: TRBV19
D gene: .
clone size: .
CDR3 DNA: TGTGCTACTCAACCGGGCCTCTCCTACGAGCAGTACTTC
CDR3 protein: CATQPGLSYEQYF

J gene: TRBJ2-1
V gene: TRBV7-9
D gene: .
clone size: .
CDR3 DNA: TGTGCCAGCACCTTAACGGGCTCCTACAATGAGCAGTTCTTC
CDR3 protein: CASTLTGSYNEQFF

J gene: TRBJ2-3
V gene: TRBV12-5
D gene: .
clone size: .
CDR3 DNA: TGTGCTAGTGGCCTGGCTCGCCGGGGGGATACGCAGTATTTT
CDR3 protein: CASGLARRGDTQYF

J gene: TRBJ2-1
V gene: TRBV6-6
D gene: .
clone size: .
CDR3 DNA: TGTGCCAGCACCAAGGCCAGCGTCGATGAGCAGTTCTTC
CDR3 protein: CASTKASVDEQFF

J gene: TRBJ2-7
V gene: TRBV4-1
D gene: TRBD2
clone size: .
CDR3 DNA: TGCGCCAGCAGCCAAGAGATCACTACTGGGACTAGCGGGAGTTACGAGCAGTACTTC
CDR3 protein: CASSQEITTGTSGSYEQYF